What follows are 18 T cell receptor beta chains derived from one specimen sequenced in a study of cytomegalovirus exposure and HLA in healthy donors (dated by TCRdb to about 2017). Library creation used the immunoSEQ multiplex PCR assay. For the multiplex PCR, a mixture combining 60 forward primers for TCR Vbeta segments and 13 reverse primers for TCR Jbeta segments was used. TCRdb re-hosts the immuneACCESS table, in-frame sequences only. Its copies lack some clones; in the studies checked, an unresolved V gene accounts for under half of them, and the cause for the rest is not known. The table held for this sample gives roughly 120,000 clones. Around 2.4% of the sample rests with the top ten. Sample: PBMCs. These receptors came from a man in his forties in good health and CMV-seronegative.

This chain joins TRBV28 and TRBJ2-7; TRBD2 matches 7 bases. The ends lost 8 bases at V and 7 bases at J; junction bases unmatched: 17. Germline CDR1 MDHEN, CDR2 SYDVKM. CDR3 length equals 15 residues. CDR3 in DNA: TGTGCCAGCCGAGGTAGGAGAACGGGAGCGGGAGAGCAGTACTTC. Residues: CASRGRRTGAGEQYF.

The rearrangement links TRBV6-5 to TRBJ2-5; no clear D gene. The J call may be incorrect, as the DNA end agrees better with TRBJ2-7. CDR3 length: 12 amino acids. The germline CDR1 and CDR2 sequences are MNHEY and SVGAGI. The CDR3 is CASSYPSDEQYF. CDR3 nucleotides: TGTGCCAGCAGTTACCCCAGCGACGAGCAGTACTTC.

CDR3 in amino acids: CAWSGQGAGYNEQFF. CDR3 coding DNA: TGTGCCTGGAGCGGACAGGGGGCAGGCTACAATGAGCAGTTCTTC. This chain joins TRBV30 and TRBJ2-1; TRBD1 aligns across 11 bases. Germline CDR1 is GTSNPN and CDR2 is SVGIG (reference sequence). The CDR3 is 15 residues long. The J segment lost 3 bases and the V segment lost 3 bases, leaving 4 bases of the junction unmatched.

This chain connects TRBV5-3 to TRBJ2-3, with D unclear. TRBV5-3 is an ORF; its function is uncertain. V lost 8 bases, J lost 2 bases, and 6 bases lay in between. The CDR3 consists of 11 residues. The CDR3 nucleotides read TGTGCCAGTACTCTCACAGATACGCAGTATTTT. Translation gives CASTLTDTQYF.

About this clone: A read error may produce the germline difference seen at one junction end. J is TRBJ2-1 and V is TRBV7-2; TRBD2 agrees at 14 bases. CDR1 is SGHTA, CDR2 FQGNSA, per germline. CDR3 length equals 14 residues. CDR3 bases: TGTGCCAGCAGCGTGGGACTAGCGGGAGAGGACAAGCTCTTC. Protein sequence: CASSVGLAGEDKLF.

The rearrangement uses TRBV10-3 and TRBJ2-5, with a tentative D call TRBD2 (6 bases). Per germline, CDR1 ENHRY and CDR2 SYGVKD. Trimming shortened V by 6 bases and J by 5 bases, and 13 bases separated the two germline ends. The CDR3 spans 13 residues. The chain's CDR3 is CAISWTNGETQYF. The CDR3 bases are TGTGCCATCAGCTGGACTAATGGGGAGACCCAGTACTTC.

This chain links TRBV28 with TRBJ2-7, with 10 bases that match TRBD2. Germline CDR1 reads MDHEN; CDR2 reads SYDVKM. Trimming at V came to 8 bases and at J to 2 bases, leaving 15 bases not matched to a gene. This CDR3 comprises 17 residues. CDR3 amino acids: CASRGPSTSGRPYEQYF. The CDR3 bases are TGTGCCAGCCGCGGGCCGTCGACTAGCGGGCGACCCTACGAGCAGTACTTC.

V and J are TRBV5-1 and TRBJ1-1, with D hard to call. Germline V gives CDR1 SGHRS, CDR2 YFSETQ. Deletions cut 7 bases from V and 0 bases from J, with 16 bases between. The length of the CDR3 is 15 residues. In nucleotides, the CDR3 is TGCGCCAGCTCATTAGCGGGGAGGATGAACACTGAAGCTTTCTTT. It encodes CASSLAGRMNTEAFF.

The rearrangement uses TRBV19 and TRBJ2-2; 9 positions match TRBD1. J gave up 5 bases and V 8 bases, and 9 bases lay outside the gene matches. This CDR3 has 15 amino acids. The germline CDR1 and CDR2 sequences are LNHDA and SQIVND (reference sequence). The CDR3, as DNA: TGTGCCAGTGACTCGGGACAGGGATGGACCGGGGAGCTGTTTTTT. It translates to CASDSGQGWTGELFF. Full variable domain (missing parts from reference TRBV19 and TRBJ2-2): DGGITQSPKYLFRKEGQNVTLSCEQNLNHDAMYWYRQDPGQGLRLIYYSQIVNDFQKGDIAEGYSVSREKKESFPLTVTSAQKNPTAFYLCASDSGQGWTGELFFGEGSRLTVL.

The chain links TRBV5-1 to TRBJ2-5; D gene unclear. Germline V CDR1 and CDR2: SGHRS, YFSETQ. V lost 4 bases and J 4 bases, leaving 11 bases between the germline ends. The CDR3 is 13 residues long. This chain's CDR3 is CASSVSGRETQYF. CDR3 nucleotides: TGCGCCAGCAGCGTGAGTGGGCGAGAGACCCAGTACTTC.

This chain uses TRBV5-6 with TRBJ2-2; the D is unclear. This CDR3 is built from 16 residues. V lost 0 bases and J lost 0, with 9 bases in between. Germline-derived CDR1 and CDR2 are SGHDT and YYEEEE. The chain's CDR3 is CASSLARYANTGELFF. The CDR3 bases are TGTGCCAGCAGCTTGGCCAGGTATGCGAACACCGGGGAGCTGTTTTTT.

V usage is TRBV7-2 and J usage is TRBJ1-2; 7 bases are shared with TRBD1. There are 13 residues in the CDR3. V dropped 4 bases and J dropped 14; count of bases not matched to a gene: 13. In germline, CDR1 is SGHTA, CDR2 FQGNSA. CDR3 residues: CASSSDRYRGGTF. CDR3 DNA: TGTGCCAGCAGCTCGGACAGGTATCGAGGTGGTACCTTC.

V is TRBV10-2 and J is TRBJ1-1; D is unresolved. CDR1 WSHSY and CDR2 SAAADI come from the germline V gene. V was pared by 3 bases and J by 3 bases, with 11 bases between. The CDR3 extends over 14 amino acids. Here the CDR3 DNA reads TGCGCCAGCAGTGACCTCAACTCATACACTGAAGCTTTCTTT. This sequence encodes CASSDLNSYTEAFF.

The chain uses TRBV13 and TRBJ2-3, with 11 bases matching TRBD2. The CDR3 is 18 residues long. Germline CDR1 and CDR2: PRHDT and FYEKMQ (reference sequence). The J segment lost 4 bases and the V segment lost 3 bases, leaving 12 bases of the junction unmatched. CDR3 sequence reads: CASSLELVLAGGADTQYF. CDR3 sequence (DNA): TGTGCCAGCAGCTTGGAATTGGTCTTAGCGGGAGGGGCAGATACGCAGTATTTT.

The CDR3 region is CASSAGNRGGNTIYF. The CDR3, as DNA: TGTGCCAGCAGCGCGGGAAACAGGGGTGGAAACACCATATATTTT. The V and J genes are TRBV11-3 and TRBJ1-3; 7 nucleotides line up with TRBD1. CDR3 length equals 15 residues. CDR1 and CDR2 from the germline V gene are SGHNT and YENEEA. Trimming at V came to 5 bases and at J to 3 bases, leaving 7 bases not matched to a gene.

Written as DNA, the CDR3 is TGCGCCAGCAGTGCACTAGCGGGAGTCTTAAAGACCCAGTACTTC. It is translated as CASSALAGVLKTQYF. This chain joins TRBV10-2 and TRBJ2-5; 11 bases align to TRBD2. This CDR3 spans 15 amino acids. The J segment lost 6 bases and the V segment lost 4 bases, leaving 7 bases of the junction unmatched. Looked up from germline, CDR1 is WSHSY and CDR2 is SAAADI.

The V call is TRBV27, the J call TRBJ2-5; D is undetermined. The germline V and J ends were trimmed by 5 bases and 5 bases, with 12 bases remaining between them. CDR3 length: 13 amino acids. CDR1 is MNHEY and CDR2 is SMNVEV in the germline V gene (reference sequence). CDR3 nucleotides: TGTGCCAGCAGTCCTACACGGGTGGAGACCCAGTACTTC. Protein product: CASSPTRVETQYF.

CDR3 in DNA: TGTGCCAGCAGCCCTACAGGGGTCCTCGGCGGCTACACCTTC. This gives the protein CASSPTGVLGGYTF. The chain has TRBV5-4 and TRBJ1-2, with 7 bases fitting TRBD1. CDR3 length: 14 amino acids. CDR1 and CDR2 from the germline V gene are SGHNT and YYREEE (reference sequence). The V and J ends lost 4 bases and 8 bases, in that order; junction bases with no gene match: 11.